The text below deals with one T cell receptor beta chain. From germline, CDR1 is SGHRS and CDR2 YFSETQ. V was clipped by 3 bases and J by 0 bases; unmatched bases: 11. The CDR3 has 17 amino acids. The record originates from a study of shared clonotypes between healthy human individuals. Assay used: immunoSEQ multiplex PCR; TCRdb lists only in-frame clones, some missing. The sample consists of under 600,000 clones, 97% of them appearing once. The chain couples TRBV5-1 to TRBJ2-7; 8 bases line up with TRBD2. Input material: naive CD4+ T cells sorted from blood. Subset reported: CD45RA+ positively selected. The source is a woman aged 25 to 39 in good health. CDR3 in DNA: TGCGCCAGCAGCTGGGGTAGCGGGGCGACCAGCTCCTACGAGCAGTACTTC. Translated: CASSWGSGATSSYEQYF.